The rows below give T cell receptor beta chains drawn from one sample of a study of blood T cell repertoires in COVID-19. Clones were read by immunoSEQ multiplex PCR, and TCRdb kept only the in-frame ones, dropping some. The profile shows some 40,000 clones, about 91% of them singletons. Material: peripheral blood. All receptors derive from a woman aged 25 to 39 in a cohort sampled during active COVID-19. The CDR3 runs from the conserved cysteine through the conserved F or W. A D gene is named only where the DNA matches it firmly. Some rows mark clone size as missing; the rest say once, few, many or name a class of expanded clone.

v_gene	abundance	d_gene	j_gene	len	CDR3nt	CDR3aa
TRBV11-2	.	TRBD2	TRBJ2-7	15	TGTGCCAGCACCCAAGGGTCGGGGGGAACCTACGAGCAGTACTTC	CASTQGSGGTYEQYF
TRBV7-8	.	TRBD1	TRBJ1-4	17	TGTGCCAGCAGCCGCCAGGGACAGTTAGCAACTAATGAAAAACTGTTTTTT	CASSRQGQLATNEKLFF
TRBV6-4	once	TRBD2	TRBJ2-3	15	TGTGCCAGCAGTGACAGGGCGGGAGGCACAGATACGCAGTATTTT	CASSDRAGGTDTQYF
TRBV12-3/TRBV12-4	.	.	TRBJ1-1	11	TGTGCCAGCAGTTTTAGCACTGAAGCTTTCTTT	CASSFSTEAFF
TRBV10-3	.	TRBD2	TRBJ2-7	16	TGTGCCATCAGTGAGTCTAGAGGGACTAGCGGCGACGAGCAGTACTTC	CAISESRGTSGDEQYF
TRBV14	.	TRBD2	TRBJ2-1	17	TGTGCCAGCAGCCACCGGACTAGCGGGCGCTCCTACAATGAGCAGTTCTTC	CASSHRTSGRSYNEQFF
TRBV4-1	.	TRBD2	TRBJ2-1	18	TGCGCCAGCAGCAAGGACGAACTAGCGGGGCGCCCCTACAATGAGCAGTTCTTC	CASSKDELAGRPYNEQFF
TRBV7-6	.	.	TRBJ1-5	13	TGTGCCAGCAGCCGGACATACGATCAGCCCCAGCATTTT	CASSRTYDQPQHF
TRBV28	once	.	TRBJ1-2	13	TGTGCCAGCAGTTCCGCCCAGGCCCTTGGCTACACCTTC	CASSSAQALGYTF
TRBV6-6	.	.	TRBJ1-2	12	TGTGCCAGCAGCCAACTCGTCGATGGCTACACCTTC	CASSQLVDGYTF
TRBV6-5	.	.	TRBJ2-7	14	TGTGCCAGCAGACTTAGCGGCCCCTCCTACGAGCAGTACTTC	CASRLSGPSYEQYF
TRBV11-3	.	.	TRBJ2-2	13	TGTGCCAGCAGCACGTGGGAGACCGGGGAGCTGTTTTTT	CASSTWETGELFF
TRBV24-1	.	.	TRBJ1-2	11	TGTGCCACCAGTCAGGGATATGGCTACACCTTC	CATSQGYGYTF
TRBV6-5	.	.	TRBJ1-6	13	TGTGCCAGCAGTTACTCGAATTACAGACCCCTCCACTTT	CASSYSNYRPLHF
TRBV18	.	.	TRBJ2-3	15	TGTGCCAGCTCTCCGGATGGAGGAGCACCAGATACGCAGTATTTT	CASSPDGGAPDTQYF
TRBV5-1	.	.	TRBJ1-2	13	TGCGCCAGCAGCGCGGATCAGTTGGGTGGCTACACCTTC	CASSADQLGGYTF
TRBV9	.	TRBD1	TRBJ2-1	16	TGTGCCAGCAGCGTACCGACAGGGTCGGGGTACAATGAGCAGTTCTTC	CASSVPTGSGYNEQFF
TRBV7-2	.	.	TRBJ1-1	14	TGTGCCAGCAGCTTAGCGTACAGGAACACTGAAGCTTTCTTT	CASSLAYRNTEAFF
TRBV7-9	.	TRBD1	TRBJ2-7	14	TGTGCCAGCAGGCCTCAGGGGGCCCCCTACGAGCAGTACTTC	CASRPQGAPYEQYF
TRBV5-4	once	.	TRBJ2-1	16	TGTGCCAGCAACTTCTACGGGACGGGAGCCCGCAATGAGCAGTTCTTC	CASNFYGTGARNEQFF
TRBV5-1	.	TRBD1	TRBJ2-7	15	TGCGCCAGCAGCTTCGGGACAGGGAGCTTCTACGAGCAGTACTTC	CASSFGTGSFYEQYF
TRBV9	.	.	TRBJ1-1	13	TGTGCCAGCAGCGTTACTTACAACACTGAAGCTTTCTTT	CASSVTYNTEAFF
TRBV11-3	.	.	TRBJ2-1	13	TGTGCCAGCAGCTTAGATAGGAGGGATGAGCAGTTCTTC	CASSLDRRDEQFF
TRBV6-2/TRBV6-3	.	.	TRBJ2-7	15	TGTGCCAGCAGTTACTTGGCGGGTCTCTCCTACGAGCAGTACTTC	CASSYLAGLSYEQYF
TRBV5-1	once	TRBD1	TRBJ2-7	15	TGCGCCAGCAGCTTGGGGACAGGTGAAACCTACGAGCAGTACTTC	CASSLGTGETYEQYF
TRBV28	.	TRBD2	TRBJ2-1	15	TGTGCCAGCAGCCCTACTAGCGGGAGATTCAATGAGCAGTTCTTC	CASSPTSGRFNEQFF
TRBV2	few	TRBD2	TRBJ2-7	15	TGTGCCAGCAGTGAAGGGGTAGCGGGAGTGAGGGAGCAGTACTTC	CASSEGVAGVREQYF
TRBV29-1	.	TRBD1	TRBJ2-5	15	TGCAGCGTTTTCTCTAGGACAGGGGCAGGGGAGACCCAGTACTTC	CSVFSRTGAGETQYF
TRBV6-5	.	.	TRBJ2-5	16	TGTGCCAGCAGTTACGGGCATGGAGGGGACCAAGAGACCCAGTACTTC	CASSYGHGGDQETQYF